This T cell receptor (beta chain) was documented in a study of cytomegalovirus exposure and HLA in healthy donors. Broader study findings: It was assumed in the presence/absence analyses that sequencing depth was roughly uniform across donors. Later analysis revealed greater clonal expansion in HLA-associated TCR beta chains than in equally common others.

A note on this clone: The antigen remains unidentified. This sequence may be a read error, since a much larger clone differs from it by one base.

CDR3 size: 15 residues. Germline values: CDR1 MNHNS, CDR2 SASEGT. V lost 5 bases, J lost 5 bases, and 9 bases stayed unmatched. Researchers ran the PCR with 60 Vbeta and 13 Jbeta primers. Only in-frame clones appear in the TCRdb table, and some are missing; sequencing was by immunoSEQ multiplex PCR. The repertoire holds over 100,000 clones, with less than 90% as singletons. This TCR derives from a man between 40 and 49 years old in good health and CMV-seronegative. Input material: PBMCs. This chain joins TRBV6-1 and TRBJ1-5; 7 positions agree with TRBD1. In DNA, the CDR3 is TGTGCCAGCAGTCCCGGACAGGAAGGACATCAGCCCCAGCATTTT. Protein: CASSPGQEGHQPQHF.